This is a list of T cell receptor beta chains from one sample in a study of blood T cell repertoires in COVID-19. The repertoire was sequenced with immunoSEQ multiplex PCR; TCRdb's copy has only in-frame clones and lacks some. Of over 150,000 clones in the sample, approximately 90% were seen once. Source material: peripheral blood. The receptor source for this set is a man younger than 35 with COVID-19, enrolled during active disease. Both conserved end residues are part of each CDR3. Fields, in order: V gene, J gene, clone size, D gene, CDR3 DNA, CDR3 protein. The D gene is left open where the match is weak. Size tells how often a clone was seen (once, few, many) or the class of an expanded clone, and some rows leave it out.

v_gene: TRBV28; j_gene: TRBJ1-2; abundance: NA; d_gene: NA; CDR3nt: TGTGCCAGCAGTTTATACGCCAGCTATGGCTACACCTTC; CDR3aa: CASSLYASYGYTF
v_gene: TRBV30; j_gene: TRBJ2-7; abundance: NA; d_gene: TRBD1; CDR3nt: TGTGCCAGCCGGGACAGCTCCTACGAGCAGTACTTC; CDR3aa: CASRDSSYEQYF
v_gene: TRBV9; j_gene: TRBJ2-7; abundance: NA; d_gene: NA; CDR3nt: TGTGCCAGCAGCAGACAGACGGAAGCCTACGAGCAGTACTTC; CDR3aa: CASSRQTEAYEQYF
v_gene: TRBV27; j_gene: TRBJ1-5; abundance: NA; d_gene: TRBD1; CDR3nt: TGTGCCAGCAGCCCTGGAACCGGGACAGTCAATCAGCCCCAGCATTTT; CDR3aa: CASSPGTGTVNQPQHF
v_gene: TRBV29-1; j_gene: TRBJ2-2; abundance: NA; d_gene: TRBD2; CDR3nt: TGCAGCGTTGCGCTGCGACTAGCGGGCACCGGGGAGCTGTTTTTT; CDR3aa: CSVALRLAGTGELFF
v_gene: TRBV5-6; j_gene: TRBJ2-7; abundance: few; d_gene: NA; CDR3nt: TGTGCCAGCAGCTTGGGGAGGTCCTACGAGCAGTACTTC; CDR3aa: CASSLGRSYEQYF
v_gene: TRBV19; j_gene: TRBJ1-4; abundance: NA; d_gene: TRBD1; CDR3nt: TGTGCCAGTAGCCAGTGGACAGGGGGCGAAAAACTGCTTTTT; CDR3aa: CASSQWTGGEKLLF
v_gene: TRBV20-1; j_gene: TRBJ1-1; abundance: NA; d_gene: NA; CDR3nt: TGCAGTGCTAGTAGACAGAATCTGAACACTGAAGCTTTCTTT; CDR3aa: CSASRQNLNTEAFF
v_gene: TRBV4-1; j_gene: TRBJ1-5; abundance: NA; d_gene: NA; CDR3nt: TGCGCCAGCAGCCTTGCGGACTCTGCCCAGCCCCAGCATTTT; CDR3aa: CASSLADSAQPQHF
v_gene: TRBV5-1; j_gene: TRBJ1-2; abundance: NA; d_gene: TRBD1; CDR3nt: TGCGCCAGCAGCGGGGGGACAGGGGAAAACTATGGCTACACCTTC; CDR3aa: CASSGGTGENYGYTF
v_gene: TRBV29-1; j_gene: TRBJ2-7; abundance: NA; d_gene: TRBD1; CDR3nt: TGCAGCGTCGTGACAGGGACCTACGAGCAGTACTTC; CDR3aa: CSVVTGTYEQYF
v_gene: TRBV6-5; j_gene: TRBJ1-2; abundance: NA; d_gene: TRBD1; CDR3nt: TGTGCCAGCAGTCGGACAGGAAGGAACTATGGCTACACCTTC; CDR3aa: CASSRTGRNYGYTF
v_gene: TRBV13; j_gene: TRBJ1-1; abundance: NA; d_gene: NA; CDR3nt: TGTGCCAGCAGCTCCCTGGGAGGGGAGGATGAAGCTTTCTTT; CDR3aa: CASSSLGGEDEAFF
v_gene: TRBV13; j_gene: TRBJ1-2; abundance: NA; d_gene: TRBD1; CDR3nt: TGTGCCAGCAGCTACGGACGACAGGGGGTTAAGATGGGCTACACCTTC; CDR3aa: CASSYGRQGVKMGYTF
v_gene: TRBV7-8; j_gene: TRBJ1-5; abundance: NA; d_gene: NA; CDR3nt: TGTGCCAGCAGCCGATCGACAGTCTATAGCAATCAGCCCCAGCATTTT; CDR3aa: CASSRSTVYSNQPQHF
v_gene: TRBV27; j_gene: TRBJ2-3; abundance: NA; d_gene: TRBD1; CDR3nt: TGTGCCAGCAGTCAGGGGGCCGGCACAGATACGCAGTATTTT; CDR3aa: CASSQGAGTDTQYF
v_gene: TRBV27; j_gene: TRBJ1-5; abundance: NA; d_gene: NA; CDR3nt: TGTGCCAGCAGTTTAGACTGGTATCAGCCCCAGCATTTT; CDR3aa: CASSLDWYQPQHF
v_gene: TRBV10-3; j_gene: TRBJ1-5; abundance: NA; d_gene: TRBD1; CDR3nt: TGTGCCATCAGTGACGGGACAGGGAGCCAGCCCCAGCATTTT; CDR3aa: CAISDGTGSQPQHF